This is a list of T cell receptor beta chains from one sample in a study of CD8 T cells in ankylosing spondylitis. TCRdb redid the calling of the 5' RACE reads with MiXCR, one entry per CDR3 protein. Of about 420,000 distinct CDR3 sequences listed, around 22% were seen once; the top ten hold around 17%. The sequencing sample was made of blood, either unsorted or a sorted T cell fraction (not recorded which). Receptor source: a male donor with ankylosing spondylitis. Each CDR3 is given with its conserved first and last residue. The D gene is left open where the match is weak. Expanded clones are given a class, and other clones once, few, many or no size at all.

clone size: -; D gene: TRBD1; V gene: TRBV5-4; J gene: TRBJ2-7; CDR3 protein: CANPTGDEQYF; CDR3 DNA: TGTGCCAACCCGACAGGGGACGAGCAGTACTTC
clone size: -; D gene: -; V gene: TRBV4-2; J gene: TRBJ1-4; CDR3 protein: CASSSSGDINEKLFF; CDR3 DNA: TGTGCCAGCAGCTCCTCGGGGGACATTAATGAAAAACTGTTTTTT
clone size: -; D gene: TRBD1; V gene: TRBV15; J gene: TRBJ2-1; CDR3 protein: CATSRGGTRGPWDNEQFF; CDR3 DNA: TGTGCCACCAGCAGAGGTGGGACCAGGGGGCCCTGGGACAATGAGCAGTTCTTC
clone size: -; D gene: -; V gene: TRBV4-2; J gene: TRBJ2-2; CDR3 protein: CASSQEGLAENTGELFF; CDR3 DNA: TGTGCCAGCAGCCAAGAAGGATTAGCGGAAAACACCGGGGAGCTGTTTTTT
clone size: few; D gene: TRBD1; V gene: TRBV12-3/TRBV12-4; J gene: TRBJ1-1; CDR3 protein: CASKGGRVMNTEAFF; CDR3 DNA: TGTGCCAGCAAAGGGGGCCGGGTAATGAACACTGAAGCTTTCTTT
clone size: -; D gene: -; V gene: TRBV4-1; J gene: TRBJ2-5; CDR3 protein: CASSQAQQGLQETQYF; CDR3 DNA: TGCGCCAGCAGCCAAGCCCAACAGGGCCTACAAGAGACCCAGTACTTC
clone size: many; D gene: TRBD2; V gene: TRBV11-2; J gene: TRBJ2-3; CDR3 protein: CASSLHLAGVVWTDTQYF; CDR3 DNA: TGTGCCAGCAGCTTACACCTAGCGGGAGTGGTATGGACAGATACGCAGTATTTT
clone size: -; D gene: TRBD1; V gene: TRBV9; J gene: TRBJ2-5; CDR3 protein: CASSKDRVGETQYF; CDR3 DNA: TGTGCCAGCAGCAAGGACAGGGTGGGAGAGACCCAGTACTTC
clone size: few; D gene: -; V gene: TRBV7-2; J gene: TRBJ2-7; CDR3 protein: CASSFSQPSYEQYF; CDR3 DNA: TGTGCCAGCAGCTTCTCACAGCCCAGCTACGAGCAGTACTTC
clone size: -; D gene: -; V gene: TRBV4-1; J gene: TRBJ1-4; CDR3 protein: CASSPGGLDVEKLFF; CDR3 DNA: TGCGCCAGCAGCCCTGGGGGTCTGGATGTTGAAAAACTGTTTTTT
clone size: -; D gene: -; V gene: TRBV7-3; J gene: TRBJ2-3; CDR3 protein: CASSLNAGSPDTQYF; CDR3 DNA: TGTGCCAGCAGCTTAAACGCAGGGAGCCCAGATACGCAGTATTTT
clone size: -; D gene: TRBD2; V gene: TRBV6-1; J gene: TRBJ2-7; CDR3 protein: CASSTGTSGCF; CDR3 DNA: TGTGCCAGCAGCACAGGGACTAGCGGGTGCTTT
clone size: -; D gene: -; V gene: TRBV18; J gene: TRBJ1-1; CDR3 protein: CASSPLGVGTEAFF; CDR3 DNA: TGTGCCAGCTCACCTTTAGGGGTCGGTACTGAAGCTTTCTTT
clone size: few; D gene: -; V gene: TRBV18; J gene: TRBJ1-2; CDR3 protein: CASSLDTYGYTF; CDR3 DNA: TGTGCCAGCTCATTAGACACTTATGGCTACACCTTC
clone size: -; D gene: -; V gene: TRBV12-5; J gene: TRBJ1-1; CDR3 protein: CASGLAGGTEAFF; CDR3 DNA: TGTGCTAGTGGTTTGGCGGGAGGGACTGAAGCTTTCTTT
clone size: -; D gene: -; V gene: TRBV27; J gene: TRBJ1-5; CDR3 protein: CASSPGGARSNQPQHF; CDR3 DNA: TGTGCCAGCAGTCCCGGGGGGGCTCGGAGCAATCAGCCCCAGCATTTT
clone size: -; D gene: -; V gene: TRBV10-3; J gene: TRBJ1-5; CDR3 protein: CAISEGAESQPQHF; CDR3 DNA: TGTGCCATCAGTGAGGGGGCCGAAAGTCAGCCCCAGCATTTT
clone size: few; D gene: TRBD1; V gene: TRBV28; J gene: TRBJ1-6; CDR3 protein: CASSRDRGFSPLHF; CDR3 DNA: TGTGCCAGCAGTCGGGACAGGGGATTCTCACCCCTCCACTTT
clone size: few; D gene: -; V gene: TRBV7-8; J gene: TRBJ2-6; CDR3 protein: CASSLGRGGASGANVLTF; CDR3 DNA: TGTGCCAGCAGCTTAGGAAGGGGTGGGGCCTCTGGGGCCAACGTCCTGACTTTC
clone size: -; D gene: -; V gene: TRBV3-1; J gene: TRBJ1-4; CDR3 protein: CASSEGAATWEKLFF; CDR3 DNA: TGTGCCAGCAGTGAGGGAGCGGCGACTTGGGAAAAACTGTTTTTT
clone size: few; D gene: TRBD1; V gene: TRBV25-1; J gene: TRBJ1-4; CDR3 protein: CASSAYRGLNEKLFF; CDR3 DNA: TGTGCCAGCAGTGCATACAGGGGTCTAAATGAAAAACTGTTTTTT
clone size: -; D gene: TRBD2; V gene: TRBV5-6; J gene: TRBJ2-5; CDR3 protein: CASSLGLAGGPAQETQYF; CDR3 DNA: TGTGCCAGCAGCCTCGGACTAGCGGGAGGGCCCGCCCAAGAGACCCAGTACTTC
clone size: few; D gene: TRBD2; V gene: TRBV20-1; J gene: TRBJ2-1; CDR3 protein: CSARPGTISTSEYNEQFF; CDR3 DNA: TGCAGTGCTAGACCTGGGACTATTTCCACCTCAGAGTACAATGAGCAGTTCTTC
clone size: -; D gene: TRBD2; V gene: TRBV7-2; J gene: TRBJ2-1; CDR3 protein: CASSWTSGRHNEQFF; CDR3 DNA: TGTGCCAGCAGCTGGACTAGCGGGAGACACAATGAGCAGTTCTTC
clone size: few; D gene: TRBD1; V gene: TRBV5-6; J gene: TRBJ1-5; CDR3 protein: CASSKKTGGKGQPQHF; CDR3 DNA: TGTGCCAGCAGCAAAAAAACAGGGGGCAAGGGGCAGCCCCAGCATTTT
clone size: -; D gene: -; V gene: TRBV27; J gene: TRBJ2-5; CDR3 protein: CASSWGGKQETQYF; CDR3 DNA: TGTGCCAGCAGTTGGGGGGGCAAACAAGAGACCCAGTACTTC
clone size: -; D gene: TRBD1; V gene: TRBV11-2; J gene: TRBJ2-2; CDR3 protein: CATTDRMNTGELFF; CDR3 DNA: TGTGCCACCACGGACAGGATGAACACCGGGGAGCTGTTTTTT
clone size: few; D gene: -; V gene: TRBV12-3/TRBV12-4; J gene: TRBJ1-1; CDR3 protein: CASIMSRGLTEAFF; CDR3 DNA: TGTGCCAGCATTATGTCCCGGGGGCTCACTGAAGCTTTCTTT
clone size: few; D gene: TRBD2; V gene: TRBV6-2/TRBV6-3; J gene: TRBJ2-5; CDR3 protein: CAAGAYRKETQYF; CDR3 DNA: TGTGCCGCGGGAGCGTACCGTAAAGAGACCCAGTACTTC
clone size: -; D gene: -; V gene: TRBV5-1; J gene: TRBJ1-1; CDR3 protein: CASSLVDGTEAFF; CDR3 DNA: TGCGCCAGCAGCTTGGTTGACGGCACTGAAGCTTTCTTT
clone size: -; D gene: -; V gene: TRBV2; J gene: TRBJ1-3; CDR3 protein: CASSAGTGNTIYF; CDR3 DNA: TGTGCCAGCAGTGCCGGGACTGGAAACACCATATATTTT
clone size: few; D gene: TRBD1; V gene: TRBV5-6; J gene: TRBJ2-3; CDR3 protein: CASSPGTGPTDTQYF; CDR3 DNA: TGTGCCAGCAGCCCCGGGACAGGGCCTACAGATACGCAGTATTTT
clone size: once; D gene: TRBD2; V gene: TRBV29-1; J gene: TRBJ2-1; CDR3 protein: CSGHGAGVIPRNEQFF; CDR3 DNA: TGCAGCGGGCACGGAGCGGGAGTAATCCCTAGGAATGAGCAGTTCTTC
clone size: -; D gene: -; V gene: TRBV24-1; J gene: TRBJ2-5; CDR3 protein: CATSDPRDGMGETQYF; CDR3 DNA: TGTGCCACCAGTGATCCCCGGGACGGGATGGGAGAGACCCAGTACTTC
clone size: -; D gene: TRBD2; V gene: TRBV7-6; J gene: TRBJ2-3; CDR3 protein: CASSSPTSGSVADTQYF; CDR3 DNA: TGTGCCAGCAGCTCCCCGACTAGCGGGAGTGTGGCAGATACGCAGTATTTT
clone size: few; D gene: TRBD2; V gene: TRBV20-1; J gene: TRBJ2-2; CDR3 protein: CSARPGTSGSGELFF; CDR3 DNA: TGCAGTGCTAGACCCGGGACTAGCGGGAGCGGGGAGCTGTTTTTT
clone size: -; D gene: -; V gene: TRBV5-6; J gene: TRBJ2-1; CDR3 protein: CASSRTWDDGGNEQFF; CDR3 DNA: TGTGCCAGCAGCCGGACGTGGGACGATGGGGGCAATGAGCAGTTCTTC
clone size: few; D gene: TRBD2; V gene: TRBV10-3; J gene: TRBJ2-7; CDR3 protein: CAISESGSGGYEQYF; CDR3 DNA: TGTGCCATCAGTGAGTCCGGTTCGGGAGGCTACGAGCAGTACTTC
clone size: few; D gene: -; V gene: TRBV7-9; J gene: TRBJ2-1; CDR3 protein: CASSGGKGNEQFF; CDR3 DNA: TGTGCCTCCTCTGGCGGGAAGGGCAATGAGCAGTTCTTC
clone size: -; D gene: -; V gene: TRBV28; J gene: TRBJ2-5; CDR3 protein: CASSSWTAETQYF; CDR3 DNA: TGTGCCAGCAGTTCTTGGACAGCAGAGACCCAGTACTTC
clone size: few; D gene: TRBD2; V gene: TRBV7-9; J gene: TRBJ2-3; CDR3 protein: CASSFRTSGRQTDTQYF; CDR3 DNA: TGTGCCAGCAGCTTCCGGACTAGCGGGAGACAAACAGATACGCAGTATTTT
clone size: few; D gene: -; V gene: TRBV29-1; J gene: TRBJ2-7; CDR3 protein: CSVTGQYYEQYF; CDR3 DNA: TGCAGCGTAACAGGGCAATACTACGAGCAGTACTTC
clone size: few; D gene: TRBD1; V gene: TRBV12-3/TRBV12-4; J gene: TRBJ2-3; CDR3 protein: CASRYGQGTRTDTQYF; CDR3 DNA: TGTGCCAGCAGATACGGACAGGGGACACGCACAGATACGCAGTATTTT
clone size: many; D gene: -; V gene: TRBV5-1; J gene: TRBJ2-1; CDR3 protein: CASSPGTLTYNEQFF; CDR3 DNA: TGCGCCAGCAGCCCCGGGACACTCACATACAATGAGCAGTTCTTC
clone size: -; D gene: -; V gene: TRBV7-3; J gene: TRBJ1-2; CDR3 protein: CASSLSGYGYTF; CDR3 DNA: TGTGCCAGCAGCTTAAGTGGCTATGGCTACACCTTC
clone size: few; D gene: -; V gene: TRBV2; J gene: TRBJ1-4; CDR3 protein: CASTPGGTTNEKLFF; CDR3 DNA: TGTGCCAGCACCCCGGGAGGGACGACTAATGAAAAACTGTTTTTT
clone size: -; D gene: TRBD1; V gene: TRBV6-2/TRBV6-3; J gene: TRBJ2-7; CDR3 protein: CASSYGQVYEQYF; CDR3 DNA: TGTGCCAGCAGCTACGGACAGGTCTACGAGCAGTACTTC
clone size: few; D gene: TRBD1; V gene: TRBV19; J gene: TRBJ2-5; CDR3 protein: CASSTGGETQYF; CDR3 DNA: TGTGCCAGTAGTACAGGGGGCGAGACCCAGTACTTC
clone size: many; D gene: -; V gene: TRBV5-1; J gene: TRBJ2-1; CDR3 protein: CASSPGTTLYNEQFF; CDR3 DNA: TGCGCCAGCAGTCCCGGGACGACTCTCTACAATGAGCAGTTCTTC
clone size: -; D gene: -; V gene: TRBV30; J gene: TRBJ1-5; CDR3 protein: CAWSLEGDQPQHF; CDR3 DNA: TGTGCCTGGAGCCTCGAGGGGGATCAGCCCCAGCATTTT
clone size: -; D gene: TRBD1; V gene: TRBV12-3/TRBV12-4; J gene: TRBJ1-1; CDR3 protein: CASSEGTGGSPEAFF; CDR3 DNA: TGTGCCAGCAGTGAAGGGACAGGGGGGAGCCCTGAAGCTTTCTTT